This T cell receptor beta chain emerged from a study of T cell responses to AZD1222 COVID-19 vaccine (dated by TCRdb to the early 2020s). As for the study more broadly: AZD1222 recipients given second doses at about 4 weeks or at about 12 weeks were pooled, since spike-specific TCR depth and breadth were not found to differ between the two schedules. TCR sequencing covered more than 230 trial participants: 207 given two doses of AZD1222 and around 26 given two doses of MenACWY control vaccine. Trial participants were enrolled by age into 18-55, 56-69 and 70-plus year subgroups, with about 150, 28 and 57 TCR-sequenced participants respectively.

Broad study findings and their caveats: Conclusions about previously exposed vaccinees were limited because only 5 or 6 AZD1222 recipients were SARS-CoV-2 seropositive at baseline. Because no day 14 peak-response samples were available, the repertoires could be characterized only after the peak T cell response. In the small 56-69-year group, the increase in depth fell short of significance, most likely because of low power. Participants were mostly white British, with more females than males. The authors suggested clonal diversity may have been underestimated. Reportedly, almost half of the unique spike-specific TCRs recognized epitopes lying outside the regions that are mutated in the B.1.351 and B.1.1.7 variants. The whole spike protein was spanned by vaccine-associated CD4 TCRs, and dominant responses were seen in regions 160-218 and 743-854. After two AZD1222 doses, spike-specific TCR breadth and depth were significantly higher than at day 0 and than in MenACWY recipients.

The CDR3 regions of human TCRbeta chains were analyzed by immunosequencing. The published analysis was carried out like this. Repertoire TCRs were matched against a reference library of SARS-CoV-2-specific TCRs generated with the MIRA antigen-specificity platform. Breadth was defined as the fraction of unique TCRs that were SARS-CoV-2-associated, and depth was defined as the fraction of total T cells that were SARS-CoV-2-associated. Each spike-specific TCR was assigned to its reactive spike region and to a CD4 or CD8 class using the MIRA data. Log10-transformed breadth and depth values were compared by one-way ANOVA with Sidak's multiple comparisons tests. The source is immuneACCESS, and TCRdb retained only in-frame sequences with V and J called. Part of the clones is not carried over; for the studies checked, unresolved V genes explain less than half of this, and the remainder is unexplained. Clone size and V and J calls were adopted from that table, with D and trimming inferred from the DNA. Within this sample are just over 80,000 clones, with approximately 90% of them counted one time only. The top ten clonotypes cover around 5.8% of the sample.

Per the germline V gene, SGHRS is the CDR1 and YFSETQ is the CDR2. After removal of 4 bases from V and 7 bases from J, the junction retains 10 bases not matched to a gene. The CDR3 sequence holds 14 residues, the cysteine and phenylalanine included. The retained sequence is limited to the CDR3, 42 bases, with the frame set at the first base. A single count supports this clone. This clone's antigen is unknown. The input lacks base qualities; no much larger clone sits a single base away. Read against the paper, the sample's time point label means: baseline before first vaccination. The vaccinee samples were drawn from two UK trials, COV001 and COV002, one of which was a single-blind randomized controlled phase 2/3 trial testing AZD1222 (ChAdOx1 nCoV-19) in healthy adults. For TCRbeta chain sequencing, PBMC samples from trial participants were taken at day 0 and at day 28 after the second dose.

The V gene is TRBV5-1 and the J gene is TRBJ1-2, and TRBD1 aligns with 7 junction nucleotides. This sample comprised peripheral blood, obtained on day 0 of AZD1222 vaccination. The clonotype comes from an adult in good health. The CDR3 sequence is CASSPGTEIGGYTF. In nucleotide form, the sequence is TGCGCCAGCAGCCCCGGGACAGAAATAGGTGGCTACACCTTC.